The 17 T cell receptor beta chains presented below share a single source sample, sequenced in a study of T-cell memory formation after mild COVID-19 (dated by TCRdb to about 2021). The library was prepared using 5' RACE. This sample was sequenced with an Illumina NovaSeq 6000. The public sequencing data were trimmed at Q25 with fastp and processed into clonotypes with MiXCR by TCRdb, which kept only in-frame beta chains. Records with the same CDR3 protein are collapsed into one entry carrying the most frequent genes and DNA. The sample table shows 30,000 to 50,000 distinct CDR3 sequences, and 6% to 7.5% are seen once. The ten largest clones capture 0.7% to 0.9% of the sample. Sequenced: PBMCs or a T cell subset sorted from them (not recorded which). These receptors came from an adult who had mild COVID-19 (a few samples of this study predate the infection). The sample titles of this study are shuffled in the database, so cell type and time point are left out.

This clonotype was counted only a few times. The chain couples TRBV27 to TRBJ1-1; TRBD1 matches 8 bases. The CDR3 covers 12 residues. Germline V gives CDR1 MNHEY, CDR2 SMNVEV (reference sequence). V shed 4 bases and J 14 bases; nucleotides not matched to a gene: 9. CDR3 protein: CASSSIGQGGFF. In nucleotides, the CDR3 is TGTGCCAGCAGTTCTATCGGACAGGGAGGGTTCTTT.

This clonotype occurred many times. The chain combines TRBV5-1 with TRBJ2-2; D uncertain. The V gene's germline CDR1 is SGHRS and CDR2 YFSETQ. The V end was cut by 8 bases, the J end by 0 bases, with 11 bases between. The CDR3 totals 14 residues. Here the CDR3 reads CASRAEANTGELFF. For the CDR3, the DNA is TGCGCCAGTCGCGCTGAGGCGAACACCGGGGAGCTGTTTTTT.

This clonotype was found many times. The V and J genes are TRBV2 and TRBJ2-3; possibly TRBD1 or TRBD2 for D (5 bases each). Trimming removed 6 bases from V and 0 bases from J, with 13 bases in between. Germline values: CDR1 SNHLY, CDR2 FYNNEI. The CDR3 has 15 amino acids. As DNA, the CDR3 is TGTGCCAGCAGCGCCGGGACGGCTAGCACAGATACGCAGTATTTT. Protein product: CASSAGTASTDTQYF.

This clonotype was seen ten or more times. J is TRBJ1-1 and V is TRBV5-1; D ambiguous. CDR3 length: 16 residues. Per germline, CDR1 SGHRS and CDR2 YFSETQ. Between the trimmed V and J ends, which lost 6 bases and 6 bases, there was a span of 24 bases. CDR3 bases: TGCGCCAGCAAACAGCTTGGTGGAGGGAGAGGCGCTGAAGCTTTCTTT. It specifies CASKQLGGGRGAEAFF.

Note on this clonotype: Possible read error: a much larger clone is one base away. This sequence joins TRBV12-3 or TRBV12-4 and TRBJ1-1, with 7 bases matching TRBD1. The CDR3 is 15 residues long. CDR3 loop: CSSSLRRQGFAEAFF. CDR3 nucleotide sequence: TGTTCCAGCAGTTTACGTCGACAGGGTTTCGCTGAAGCTTTCTTT.

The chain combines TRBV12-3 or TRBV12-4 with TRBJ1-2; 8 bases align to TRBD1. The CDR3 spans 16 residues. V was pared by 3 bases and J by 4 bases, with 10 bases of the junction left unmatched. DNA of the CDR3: TGTGCCAGCAGTTTCCCCTCGACAGGGGAAGGCTATGGCTACACCTTC. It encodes CASSFPSTGEGYGYTF.

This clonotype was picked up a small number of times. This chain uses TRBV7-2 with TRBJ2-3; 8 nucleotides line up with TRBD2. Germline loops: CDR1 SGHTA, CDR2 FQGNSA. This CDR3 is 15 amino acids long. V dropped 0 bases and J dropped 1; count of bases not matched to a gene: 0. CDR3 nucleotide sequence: TGTGCCAGCAGCTTAGCAGCGGGAGGCACAGATACGCAGTATTTT. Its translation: CASSLAAGGTDTQYF.

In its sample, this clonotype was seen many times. CDR3 bases: TGTGCCAGCAGCCCAACCGGACAGGGAGTCACCGGGGAGCTGTTTTTT. Translating it yields CASSPTGQGVTGELFF. V is TRBV11-3 and J is TRBJ2-2; 8 bases are shared with TRBD1. V shed 5 bases and J 4 bases; nucleotides not matched to a gene: 9. This CDR3 region has 16 residues. Germline V gene data show CDR1 as SGHNT and CDR2 as YENEEA.

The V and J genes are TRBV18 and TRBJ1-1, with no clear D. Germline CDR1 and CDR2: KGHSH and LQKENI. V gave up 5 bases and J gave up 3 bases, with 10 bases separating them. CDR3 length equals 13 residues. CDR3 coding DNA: TGTGCCAGCTCATCGAGTAGGGACACTGAAGCTTTCTTT. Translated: CASSSSRDTEAFF.

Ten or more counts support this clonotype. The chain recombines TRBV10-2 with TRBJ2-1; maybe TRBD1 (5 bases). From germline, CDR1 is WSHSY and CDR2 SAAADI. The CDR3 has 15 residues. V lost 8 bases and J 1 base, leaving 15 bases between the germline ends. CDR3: CASAPGAESYNEQFF. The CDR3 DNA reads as TGCGCCAGCGCACCTGGGGCGGAATCCTACAATGAGCAGTTCTTC.

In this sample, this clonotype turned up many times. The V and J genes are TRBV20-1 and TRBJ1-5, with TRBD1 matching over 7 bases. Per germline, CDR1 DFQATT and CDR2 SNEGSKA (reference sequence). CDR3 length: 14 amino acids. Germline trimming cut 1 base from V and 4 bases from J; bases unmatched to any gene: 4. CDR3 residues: CSARGGQANQPQHF. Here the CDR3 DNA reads TGCAGTGCTAGAGGAGGACAGGCTAATCAGCCCCAGCATTTT.

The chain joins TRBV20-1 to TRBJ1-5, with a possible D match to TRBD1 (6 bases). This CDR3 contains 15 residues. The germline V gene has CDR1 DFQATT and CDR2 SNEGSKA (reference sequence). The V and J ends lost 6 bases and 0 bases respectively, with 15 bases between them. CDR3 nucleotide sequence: TGCAGTGCCATGGGCAGGGGATATAGCAATCAGCCCCAGCATTTT. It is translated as CSAMGRGYSNQPQHF.

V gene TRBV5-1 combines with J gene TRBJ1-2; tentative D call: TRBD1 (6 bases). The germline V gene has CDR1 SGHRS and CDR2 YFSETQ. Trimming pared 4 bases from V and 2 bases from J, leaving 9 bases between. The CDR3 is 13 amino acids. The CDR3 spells CASSRGGNYGYTF. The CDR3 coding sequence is TGCGCCAGCAGCCGAGGGGGGAACTATGGCTACACCTTC.

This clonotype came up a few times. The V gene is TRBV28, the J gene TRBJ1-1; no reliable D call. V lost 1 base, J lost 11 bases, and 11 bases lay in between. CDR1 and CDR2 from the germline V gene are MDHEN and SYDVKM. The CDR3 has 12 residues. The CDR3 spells CASSLSPRYAFF. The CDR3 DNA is TGTGCCAGCAGTTTATCCCCCAGATACGCTTTCTTT.

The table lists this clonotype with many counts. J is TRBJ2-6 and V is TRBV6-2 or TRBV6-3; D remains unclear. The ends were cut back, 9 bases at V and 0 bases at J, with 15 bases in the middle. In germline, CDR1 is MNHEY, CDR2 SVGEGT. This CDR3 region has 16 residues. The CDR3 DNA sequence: TGTGCCAGTCGCAGCGCAGGAGCCTCTGGGGCCAACGTCCTGACTTTC. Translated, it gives CASRSAGASGANVLTF.

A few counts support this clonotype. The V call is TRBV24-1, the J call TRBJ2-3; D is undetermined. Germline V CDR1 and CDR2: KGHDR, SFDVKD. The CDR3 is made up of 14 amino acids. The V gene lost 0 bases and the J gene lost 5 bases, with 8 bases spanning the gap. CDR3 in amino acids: CATSDLRWGDTQYF. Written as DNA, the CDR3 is TGTGCCACCAGTGATTTGCGGTGGGGAGATACGCAGTATTTT.

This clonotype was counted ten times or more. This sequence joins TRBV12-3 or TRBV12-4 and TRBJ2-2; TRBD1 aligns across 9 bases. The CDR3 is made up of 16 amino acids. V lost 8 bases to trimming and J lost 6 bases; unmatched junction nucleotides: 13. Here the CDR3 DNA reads TGTGCCAGCGTGCTCCGAACCGGGACAGGGCCCGGGGAGCTGTTTTTT. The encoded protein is CASVLRTGTGPGELFF.